This note documents a single T cell receptor beta chain sequence. Authors' methods: Reference gene primer amplification yielded estimated nucleated cell counts. The method was immunoSEQ multiplex PCR; TCRdb's version includes in-frame clones alone and lacks a portion of them. Clone size and the V and J calls come from that table; the DNA yielded D and trimming. The table lists about 69,000 clones, around 86% of them singletons. The sample comes from a study of blood T cell repertoires in COVID-19. Study in general: The United States, Italy and Spain were the sources of the acute and convalescent COVID-19 samples. Sources were T cells, B-cell-depleted T cells, or PBMCs; the material itself was cDNA or gDNA.

The CDR3 length is 17 residues. V was clipped by 3 bases and J by 0 bases; unmatched bases: 7. Germline V gene sequence: CDR1 KGHSH, CDR2 LQKENI. The sequence was collected from a human donor in a cohort sampled during active COVID-19. The sequencing sample was made of peripheral blood. The V and J genes are TRBV18 and TRBJ2-1, with 8 bases that match TRBD1. In DNA, the CDR3 is TGTGCCAGCTCACCTTCGGACAGGGAGAGCTCCTACAATGAGCAGTTCTTC. Protein: CASSPSDRESSYNEQFF.